This T cell receptor (beta chain) was found in a study of blood T cell repertoires in COVID-19 (dated by TCRdb to about 2020). About the study as a whole: Collaborator samples came from the United States, Italy and Spain and covered acute and convalescent phases of COVID-19. Subjects who had been exposed to COVID-19, were actively infected with it, or had recovered from it provided the deeply sampled blood TCRbeta repertoires that made up the dataset. A de-identified subject ID, COVID-19 status, age in years and sex were almost always included in the sample metadata. The samples were drawn from two sources: the first 160 participants of the ongoing ImmuneRACE study, and 1,200 or so subjects contributed by 6 global collaborators. The repertoires were released in a freely available public database meant as a resource for research on the immune response to SARS-CoV-2. Where HLA class I and class II types were available, the types were taken from metadata supplied by the sample provider, not from assay-based typing. The prospective study material was composed of cDNA or gDNA derived from T cells, B-cell-depleted T cells, or PBMCs. General findings and caveats noted by the study authors: The quantity of clinical and demographic metadata differed by source and by participant and was supplied without curation.

Regarding this clone: Its target antigen remains unknown. The sample holds no much larger clone one base away, and base qualities are not on file.

The immunoSEQ Assay, a bias-controlled multiplex PCR, was used to amplify TCRbeta CDR3 regions from genomic DNA. The source study handled its data this way. Within the assay, amplification of reference gene primers was used to estimate how many nucleated cells each sample contained. Sequence reads were collapsed and filtered to measure the absolute abundance of every unique TCRbeta CDR3 rearrangement. Productive Simpson clonality was computed per sample as the square root of Simpson's diversity index over productive rearrangements. The table comes from immuneACCESS by way of TCRdb, which keeps in-frame sequences with V and J called. Part of the clones is missing from these tables; in studies checked, under half for an unresolved V gene and the rest for unknown reasons. D and trimming come from the DNA, and the V and J calls and clone size come from that table. For this sample there are fewer than 300,000 clones; around 81% appear just once. 2.5% to 3.5% of the sample is in the top ten clones.

Including cysteine and phenylalanine, the CDR3 has 14 amino acids. Only the CDR3 region is kept as DNA, spanning 42 bases read in frame from base 1. V is trimmed back by 6 bases and J by 2 bases, and the junction contains 10 bases that no gene match accounts for. CDR1 and CDR2 were assigned from the germline V gene as SQVTM and ANQGSEA. Each collaborating institution followed its own protocols to collect whole blood in K2EDTA tubes. Collaborator samples were shipped for TCRbeta analysis as frozen whole blood, isolated PBMCs, or DNA extracted from either sample type. This sequence originates from a woman aged 60-75 years with active or convalescent COVID-19. The chain is made from TRBV29-1 and TRBJ2-7, and 7 junctional nucleotides match TRBD1. Material: peripheral blood. The DNA sequence is given as TGCAGCGTGGACCTGGGACAGAAAACCTACGAGCAGTACTTC. The encoded protein is CSVDLGQKTYEQYF.